Sequencing of this TCR beta chain was carried out in a study of blood T cells in healthy people across ages. This clonotype was seen a handful of times. CDR1 and CDR2 from the germline V gene are SGHVS and FQNEAQ. V was trimmed by 1 base and J by 8 bases, leaving 8 bases between them. This CDR3 contains 12 residues. Combining a sample-barcoded 5' primer with a J-beta primer mix, a second PCR ran for 7 to 11 cycles. TCRdb re-derived calls from the 5' RACE reads in MiXCR, one entry per CDR3 protein. This sample yields some 860,000 distinct CDR3 sequences, of which 45% to 70% are seen a single time; roughly 25% belongs to the top ten. The extraction recovered at least 5.5 micrograms of total RNA per sample.

This receptor was taken from a man aged 35 to 55 in good health. The chain is built from TRBV7-8 and TRBJ1-1, with a possible D match to TRBD1 (5 bases). Sequences were obtained from blood. This CDR3 reads CASSLVQGEAFF. CDR3 nucleotides: TGTGCCAGCAGCTTAGTGCAGGGAGAAGCTTTCTTT.